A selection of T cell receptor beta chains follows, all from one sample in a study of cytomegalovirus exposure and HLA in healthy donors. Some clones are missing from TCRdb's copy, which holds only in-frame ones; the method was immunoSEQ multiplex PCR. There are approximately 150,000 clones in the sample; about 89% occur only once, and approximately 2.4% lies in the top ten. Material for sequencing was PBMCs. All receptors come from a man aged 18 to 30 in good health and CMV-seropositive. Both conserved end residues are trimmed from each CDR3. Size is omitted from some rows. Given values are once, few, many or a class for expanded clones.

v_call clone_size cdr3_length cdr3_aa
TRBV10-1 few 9 ARAGTLHQH
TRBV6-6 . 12 ASSLTGGGEKLF
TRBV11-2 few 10 ASSFTGGEQY
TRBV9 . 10 ASSPQRDYLF
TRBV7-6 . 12 ASSFKAGTDTQY
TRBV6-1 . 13 ASSEVTGVTFEQF
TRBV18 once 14 ASSPPGQGARGEAF
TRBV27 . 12 ASWTGAFSYEQY
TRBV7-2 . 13 ASSLRSEFAYEQY
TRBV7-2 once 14 ASSLVSSQGWDGYT
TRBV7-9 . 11 ASSKGTGDGYT
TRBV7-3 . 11 ASSLRQAGELF
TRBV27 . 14 ASSPVAGGPRYEQF
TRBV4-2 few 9 ASSPAEELF
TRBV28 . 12 ASSTEGARTEAF
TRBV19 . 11 ASTPGGDMEQY
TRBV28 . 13 ASSLVQGARYEQY
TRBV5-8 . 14 ASSSTGRGGNTEAF
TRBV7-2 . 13 ASSFSGTEGYEQY
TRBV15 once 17 ATSRDRGLGLGNLYEQY
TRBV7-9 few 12 AGSTRPLSDTQY
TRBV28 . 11 ATLDKGAGGYT